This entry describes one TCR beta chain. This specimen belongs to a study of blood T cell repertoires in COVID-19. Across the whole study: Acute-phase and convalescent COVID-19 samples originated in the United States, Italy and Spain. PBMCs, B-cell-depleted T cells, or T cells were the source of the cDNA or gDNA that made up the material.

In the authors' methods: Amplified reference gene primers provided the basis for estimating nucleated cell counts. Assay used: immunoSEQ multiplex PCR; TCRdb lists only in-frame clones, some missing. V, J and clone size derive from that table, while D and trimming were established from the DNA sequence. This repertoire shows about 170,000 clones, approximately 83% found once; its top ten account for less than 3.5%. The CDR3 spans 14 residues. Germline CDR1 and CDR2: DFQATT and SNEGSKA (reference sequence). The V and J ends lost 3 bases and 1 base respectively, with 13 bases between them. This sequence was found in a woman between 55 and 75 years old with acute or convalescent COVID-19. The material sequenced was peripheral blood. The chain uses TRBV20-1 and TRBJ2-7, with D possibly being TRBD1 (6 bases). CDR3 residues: CSASSPGVSYEQYF. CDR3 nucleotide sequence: TGCAGTGCTAGTTCGCCAGGGGTTTCCTACGAGCAGTACTTC.